Each of the 32 T cell receptor beta chains below was sequenced from the same sample in a study of tumor-infiltrating lymphocytes in localized non-small cell lung cancer. This table comes from immunoSEQ multiplex PCR, and its TCRdb copy is limited to in-frame clones, with some not included. The sample shows under 8,000 clones, around 73% of them seen only once. Source material: lung tumor tissue. These receptors all come from a human donor with non-small cell lung cancer.

The chain links TRBV19 to TRBJ2-7; D unresolved. Trimming cost V 0 bases and J 5 bases, with 8 bases left between them. Germline-derived CDR1 and CDR2 are LNHDA and SQIVND (reference sequence). The CDR3 covers 13 residues. The CDR3: CASSIDWRNEQYF. For the CDR3, the DNA is TGTGCCAGTAGTATAGATTGGAGAAACGAGCAGTACTTC. Using reference TRBV19 and TRBJ2-7 for the parts outside the CDR3, the full variable domain is DGGITQSPKYLFRKEGQNVTLSCEQNLNHDAMYWYRQDPGQGLRLIYYSQIVNDFQKGDIAEGYSVSREKKESFPLTVTSAQKNPTAFYLCASSIDWRNEQYFGPGTRLTVT.

This sequence joins TRBV29-1 and TRBJ2-1, with 10 bases matching TRBD2. Per germline, CDR1 SQVTM and CDR2 ANQGSEA. The CDR3 spans 14 residues. V shed 1 base, J shed 7 bases, and the junction held 4 bases outside the gene matches. The CDR3 coding sequence is TGCAGCGTTGAAGGCCTAGCGGGAGAGAATGAGCAGTTCTTC. Its translation: CSVEGLAGENEQFF.

The chain recombines TRBV4-2 with TRBJ2-7; D gene uncertain. Trimming left V 0 bases short and J 5 bases short, with 5 bases between. The CDR3 covers 12 residues. Germline CDR1 LGHNA, CDR2 YNFKEQ. The CDR3 coding sequence is TGTGCCAGCAGCCAAGAGGGAAACGAGCAGTACTTC. This translates into CASSQEGNEQYF.

The chain couples TRBV5-1 to TRBJ1-1, with D tentatively TRBD1 (6 bases). Germline V gene sequence: CDR1 SGHRS, CDR2 YFSETQ. The CDR3 contains 13 residues. The germline V and J ends were trimmed by 4 bases and 5 bases, with 12 bases remaining between them. The CDR3 loop is CASSRGRDTEAFF. The CDR3 nucleotides read TGCGCCAGCAGCCGGGGGCGAGATACTGAAGCTTTCTTT.

The rearrangement joins TRBV12-2 to TRBJ2-5; no DNA check was done on the table's D call, TRBD2. TRBV12-2 is described as a pseudogene. The CDR3 totals 14 residues. The DNA for the CDR3 is TGTGCAAGTCGTCCTAGCGGGAGCGGAGAGACCCAGTACTTC. Protein sequence: CASRPSGSGETQYF.

The chain uses TRBV5-1 and TRBJ2-1, with 16 positions matching TRBD2. The CDR3 sequence is 19 residues long. Unmatched junction bases numbered 10, after V lost 2 bases and J lost 5 bases. Germline V CDR1 and CDR2: SGHRS, YFSETQ. The CDR3 sequence is CASSLTGTSGRAENNEQFF. The DNA for the CDR3 is TGCGCCAGCAGCTTAACCGGGACTAGCGGGAGGGCCGAAAACAATGAGCAGTTCTTC.

The chain carries TRBV30 and TRBJ2-1; TRBD1 is a possible D gene (5 bases). Germline CDR1 GTSNPN, CDR2 SVGIG (reference sequence). This CDR3 region has 14 residues. With 0 bases removed from V and 3 bases from J, the gap between germline ends came to 9 bases. The CDR3 DNA follows: TGTGCCTGGAGTGTCCGGACATTCTACAATGAGCAGTTCTTC. This gives the protein CAWSVRTFYNEQFF. The full variable domain, its missing parts supplied by reference TRBV30 and TRBJ2-1, is SQTIHQWPATLVQPVGSPLSLECTVEGTSNPNLYWYRQAAGRGLQLLFYSVGIGQISSEVPQNLSASRPQDRQFILSSKKLLLSDSGFYLCAWSVRTFYNEQFFGPGTRLTVL.

The genes are TRBV2 and TRBJ2-6; 7 nucleotides agree with TRBD1. Germline V CDR1 and CDR2: SNHLY, FYNNEI. V gave up 9 bases and J gave up 4 bases; unmatched junction bases: 6. The CDR3 spans 14 residues. CDR3 loop: CASRQGRGANVLTF. The DNA of the CDR3 is TGTGCCAGTCGACAGGGTCGAGGGGCCAACGTCCTGACTTTC. Full variable domain (remainder filled in from reference TRBV2 and TRBJ2-6): EPEVTQTPSHQVTQMGQEVILRCVPISNHLYFYWYRQILGQKVEFLVSFYNNEISEKSEIFDDQFSVERPDGSNFTLKIRSTKLEDSAMYFCASRQGRGANVLTFGAGSRLTVL.

In nucleotides, the CDR3 is TGTGCCAGCAGGTTGGGGAACTATGGCTACACCTTC. Translated: CASRLGNYGYTF. The J gene is TRBJ1-2, the V gene TRBV6-5, with no clear D. This CDR3 spans 12 amino acids. Germline CDR1 reads MNHEY; CDR2 reads SVGAGI. V shed 6 bases and J shed 2 bases, with 7 bases lying between them.

This clone was observed a few times. Written as DNA, the CDR3 is TGCGCCAGCAGCTTGGAGACACCTAACACTGAAGCTTTCTTT. Translated, it gives CASSLETPNTEAFF. This sequence joins TRBV5-1 and TRBJ1-1; unclear D gene. This CDR3 contains 14 residues. Between the trimmed V and J ends, which lost 0 bases and 2 bases, there was a span of 8 bases. Germline CDR1 SGHRS, CDR2 YFSETQ.

The rearrangement uses TRBV10-2 and TRBJ1-4, with TRBD1 matching 10 bases. This CDR3 spans 16 amino acids. V gave up 5 bases and J gave up 6 bases; unmatched junction bases: 9. Looked up from germline, CDR1 is WSHSY and CDR2 is SAAADI. The CDR3 nucleotides are TGCGCCAGCAGTCCGACGGGGACAGGGGTTGATGAAAAACTGTTTTTT. It encodes CASSPTGTGVDEKLFF.

The chain couples TRBV7-9 to TRBJ2-1; the match to TRBD1 covers 7 bases. Germline CDR1 and CDR2: SEHNR and FQNEAQ (reference sequence). The V and J ends lost 3 bases and 5 bases, in that order; junction bases with no gene match: 7. CDR3 length equals 15 residues. Written as DNA, the CDR3 is TGTGCCAGCAGCTTCTTGGACAGGAGTGACAATGAGCAGTTCTTC. It encodes CASSFLDRSDNEQFF.

The rearrangement uses TRBV7-9 and TRBJ1-2, with TRBD1 as a possible D gene (6 bases). The V end was cut by 7 bases, the J end by 3 bases, with 12 bases between. The germline CDR1 and CDR2 sequences are SEHNR and FQNEAQ (reference sequence). The CDR3 has 13 amino acids. CDR3 protein: CASTPGVDYGYTF. CDR3 coding DNA: TGTGCCAGCACCCCAGGGGTTGACTATGGCTACACCTTC.

This chain connects TRBV12-2 to TRBJ2-7; the D call of TRBD1 is as the table states it, not checked on the DNA. TRBV12-2 is termed a pseudogene. The CDR3 consists of 17 residues. DNA for the CDR3: TGTGCAAGTCGCTTAGTTTCACAGGGACAAGTTGTCTACGAGCAGTACTTC. It encodes CASRLVSQGQVVYEQYF.

The genes are TRBV2 and TRBJ1-5; TRBD1 aligns across 10 bases. V shed 6 bases and J 2 bases; nucleotides not matched to a gene: 4. Germline lookup yields CDR1 SNHLY and CDR2 FYNNEI. The CDR3 covers 15 residues. In DNA form, the CDR3 reads TGTGCCAGCAGGTCCGGGACAGGGGGCAATCAGCCCCAGCATTTT. Amino acids: CASRSGTGGNQPQHF.

The chain has TRBV2 and TRBJ2-7, with D perhaps matching TRBD2 (5 bases). V was trimmed by 7 bases and J by 3 bases, leaving 16 bases between them. Germline V gene sequence: CDR1 SNHLY, CDR2 FYNNEI. This CDR3 is built from 14 residues. This CDR3 reads CASTTERGVYEQYF. As DNA, the CDR3 is TGTGCCAGCACTACTGAACGGGGAGTCTACGAGCAGTACTTC.

The J gene is TRBJ2-7, the V gene TRBV29-1; 8 bases match TRBD1. Per the germline V gene, CDR1 is SQVTM and CDR2 is ANQGSEA. With 6 bases clipped from V and 0 bases from J, the junction kept 7 bases outside the gene matches. The CDR3 has 14 residues. CDR3: CSVRTGSGSYEQYF. In nucleotides, the CDR3 is TGCAGCGTACGGACAGGGTCAGGCTCCTACGAGCAGTACTTC.

The chain uses TRBV28 and TRBJ1-1; D uncertain. From germline, CDR1 is MDHEN and CDR2 SYDVKM. The CDR3 is 12 amino acids. Trimming cost V 7 bases and J 1 base, with 7 bases left between them. CDR3 amino acids: CASKETNTEAFF. CDR3 nucleotides: TGTGCCAGCAAGGAGACGAACACTGAAGCTTTCTTT. Based on the CDR3 plus reference TRBV28 and TRBJ1-1, the full variable domain is DVKVTQSSRYLVKRTGEKVFLECVQDMDHENMFWYRQDPGLGLRLIYFSYDVKMKEKGDIPEGYSVSREKKERFSLILESASTNQTSMYLCASKETNTEAFFGQGTRLTVV.

This clone came up a few times. The chain couples TRBV10-3 to TRBJ1-1, with no clear D. Trimming left V 10 bases short and J 4 bases short, with 10 bases between. The germline V gene has CDR1 ENHRY and CDR2 SYGVKD. CDR3 length: 11 residues. This CDR3 is CATTDGTEAFF. The CDR3 nucleotides are TGTGCCACGACGGATGGCACTGAAGCTTTCTTT.

This clone has a handful of counts. V gene TRBV6-1 combines with J gene TRBJ1-5, with D unclear. Trimming stripped 0 bases from V and 3 bases from J, with 9 bases between. Germline V gene lookup returns CDR1 MNHNS and CDR2 SASEGT. This CDR3 contains 15 residues. The CDR3 spells CASSEAQRINQPQHF. The CDR3 nucleotides read TGTGCCAGCAGTGAAGCGCAACGGATCAATCAGCCCCAGCATTTT.

The chain recombines TRBV7-8 with TRBJ2-7; 9 nucleotides match TRBD2. This CDR3 has 15 amino acids. From germline, CDR1 is SGHVS and CDR2 FQNEAQ. The V gene end was trimmed by 2 bases and the J gene end by 6 bases; junction bases not matched to a gene: 8. DNA of the CDR3: TGTGCCAGCAGCTTATTAGCGGGAGAATCTTCCGAGCAGTACTTC. Translation gives CASSLLAGESSEQYF.

This clone is a singleton in its sample. The J gene is TRBJ1-1, the V gene TRBV11-2; D is uncertain. The germline V gene encodes CDR1 SGHAT and CDR2 FQNNGV. This CDR3 is built from 11 residues. V lost 1 base and J lost 8, with 5 bases in between. CDR3 sequence: CASSLVSEAFF. The CDR3 DNA sequence: TGTGCCAGCAGCTTAGTCAGCGAAGCTTTCTTT. Full variable domain (outside the CDR3, taken from reference TRBV11-2 and TRBJ1-1): EAGVAQSPRYKIIEKRQSVAFWCNPISGHATLYWYQQILGQGPKLLIQFQNNGVVDDSQLPKDRFSAERLKGVDSTLKIQPAKLEDSAVYLCASSLVSEAFFGQGTRLTVV.

V gene TRBV2 combines with J gene TRBJ2-1, with TRBD2 matching 7 bases. Losses at the gene ends were 7 bases for V and 14 bases for J; bases not matched to a gene: 14. CDR3 length: 13 residues. Germline V lookup: CDR1 SNHLY, CDR2 FYNNEI. The CDR3 reads CASNFRGSGNKFF. In nucleotides, the CDR3 is TGTGCCAGCAACTTTCGGGGGAGCGGGAATAAGTTCTTC.

This chain uses TRBV25-1 with TRBJ2-7, with 7 bases matching TRBD2. CDR1 MGHDK and CDR2 SYGVNS come from the germline V gene. The J segment lost 3 bases and the V segment lost 6 bases, leaving 8 bases of the junction unmatched. CDR3 length equals 14 residues. The CDR3 nucleotides are TGTGCCAGCAGGATGACTAGCTTAGGCTACGAGCAGTACTTC. Translating gives CASRMTSLGYEQYF.

This chain uses TRBV5-6 with TRBJ2-7; D remains unclear. V was trimmed by 0 bases and J by 8 bases, leaving 12 bases between them. Germline assignment: CDR1 SGHDT and CDR2 YYEEEE. The CDR3 spans 13 residues. The CDR3 reads CASSLGSSQQQYF. In nucleotides, the CDR3 is TGTGCCAGCAGCTTGGGGTCCTCGCAGCAGCAGTACTTC.

The gene calls are TRBV6-1 and TRBJ2-4; no definite D call. The germline V and J ends were trimmed by 3 bases and 0 bases, with 6 bases remaining between them. The CDR3 consists of 14 residues. The germline V gene has CDR1 MNHNS and CDR2 SASEGT. This CDR3 is CASSDRLAKNIQYF. The CDR3 DNA is TGTGCCAGCAGTGACAGACTAGCCAAAAACATTCAGTACTTC.

This clone was seen only once. V and J are TRBV15 and TRBJ1-2, with a weak D call TRBD1 (6 bases). The germline V gene encodes CDR1 LNHNV and CDR2 YYDKDF (reference sequence). This CDR3 is built from 12 residues. V lost 4 bases to trimming and J lost 3 bases, with 6 bases between them. CDR3 region: CATSTGDYGYTF. The CDR3 DNA reads TGTGCCACCAGCACAGGGGACTATGGCTACACCTTC.

The rearrangement joins TRBV6-1 to TRBJ2-7; D is ambiguous. V shed 2 bases and J shed 4 bases, with 6 bases lying between them. The V gene's germline CDR1 is MNHNS and CDR2 SASEGT. The CDR3 consists of 12 residues. The CDR3 bases are TGTGCCAGCAGTGAATCAGGTTACGAGCAGTACTTC. It encodes CASSESGYEQYF.

The chain joins TRBV4-1 to TRBJ2-7; 7 bases are a match to TRBD1. The CDR3 covers 16 residues. V lost 1 base and J lost 3; bases outside the gene matches: 9. The germline V gene encodes CDR1 MGHRA and CDR2 YSYEKL. CDR3 sequence reads: CASSQVHGTVIYEQYF. The CDR3 DNA reads TGCGCCAGCAGCCAAGTCCACGGGACAGTGATCTACGAGCAGTACTTC.

This clone was found a few times. The rearrangement joins TRBV5-1 to TRBJ2-3; 14 nucleotides align to TRBD2. With 2 bases clipped from V and 9 bases from J, the junction kept 8 bases outside the gene matches. The CDR3 spans 16 residues. Germline V gives CDR1 SGHRS, CDR2 YFSETQ. CDR3 amino acids: CASSFAGTSGSLTQYF. CDR3 sequence (DNA): TGCGCCAGCAGCTTTGCCGGGACTAGCGGGAGCTTGACGCAGTATTTT. Full variable domain (rest looked up from reference TRBV5-1 and TRBJ2-3): KAGVTQTPRYLIKTRGQQVTLSCSPISGHRSVSWYQQTPGQGLQFLFEYFSETQRNKGNFPGRFSGRQFSNSRSEMNVSTLELGDSALYLCASSFAGTSGSLTQYFGPGTRLTVL.

The chain uses TRBV20-1 and TRBJ1-1; D is undetermined. CDR1 and CDR2 from the germline V gene are DFQATT and SNEGSKA (reference sequence). Trimming shortened V by 5 bases and J by 14 bases, and 18 bases separated the two germline ends. The CDR3 is 11 residues long. The CDR3 DNA reads TGCAGTGCTTTACGTACTCTGAAGGTCTTCTTT. Amino acids: CSALRTLKVFF.

This chain connects TRBV7-9 to TRBJ1-2, with unresolved D. Germline values: CDR1 SEHNR, CDR2 FQNEAQ (reference sequence). This CDR3 comprises 11 residues. The V gene lost 8 bases and the J gene lost 8 bases, with 12 bases spanning the gap. CDR3 coding DNA: TGTGCCAGCTCTCGGGAGTTCGGCTACACCTTC. Its translation: CASSREFGYTF.